This T cell receptor (beta chain) was captured by sequencing in a study of blood T cell repertoires in COVID-19. Original analysis: Amplified reference gene primers provided the basis for estimating nucleated cell counts. Sequencing used immunoSEQ multiplex PCR; TCRdb keeps in-frame clones, though not all of them. V and J calls and clone size are given by that table; D and trimming were obtained from the DNA. The sample consists of almost 35,000 clones, 85% to 95% of them appearing once. The sequencing sample was made of peripheral blood. The clonotype comes from a man between 60 and 75 years old with active or convalescent COVID-19.

CDR3 nucleotides: TGCGCCAGCAGCCAAGAGGGATTCAGGGGTGTTACGGAGACCCAGTACTTC. Its translation is CASSQEGFRGVTETQYF. This chain uses TRBV4-1 with TRBJ2-5; a possible D gene is TRBD1 (6 bases). The CDR3 extends over 17 amino acids. V lost 0 bases and J lost 5, with 19 bases in between. The germline CDR1 and CDR2 sequences are MGHRA and YSYEKL.